This TCR beta chain was sequenced in a study of T-cell reconstitution after alpha-beta-depleted transplantation in children. Study-level points and caveats: Where alpha-beta T cells came from about two months after transplant was reportedly several hundred expanded graft clones. After transplant, high TCRbeta diversity at day 60 in some patients arose from surviving recipient T cells and thymic progenitors.

This clonotype was seen many times. Its specificity is unknown. As it was prepared, the TCRbeta library received unique molecular identifiers. One entry per CDR3 protein, called by TCRdb with MiXCR from the PCR reads. The repertoire includes a few hundred thousand distinct CDR3 sequences, over 10% of them detected once, and over 2% sits in the top ten. The sample was PBMCs, mostly from graft donor cells, taken 360 days after TCRalphabeta/CD19-depleted stem cell transplant. The TCR sequence derives from a male patient younger than 18 who had a stem cell transplant for acute myeloid leukemia, so the T cells may come from the graft donor.

The CDR3 region is CASSFRPGGDRDTQYF. CDR3 nucleotides: TGTGCCAGCAGTTTCCGGCCGGGGGGAGACCGGGATACGCAGTATTTT. The genes are TRBV2 and TRBJ2-3, with 7 bases fitting TRBD2. Germline CDR1 SNHLY, CDR2 FYNNEI. CDR3 size: 16 residues. The V and J ends lost 5 bases and 6 bases, in that order; junction bases with no gene match: 14.